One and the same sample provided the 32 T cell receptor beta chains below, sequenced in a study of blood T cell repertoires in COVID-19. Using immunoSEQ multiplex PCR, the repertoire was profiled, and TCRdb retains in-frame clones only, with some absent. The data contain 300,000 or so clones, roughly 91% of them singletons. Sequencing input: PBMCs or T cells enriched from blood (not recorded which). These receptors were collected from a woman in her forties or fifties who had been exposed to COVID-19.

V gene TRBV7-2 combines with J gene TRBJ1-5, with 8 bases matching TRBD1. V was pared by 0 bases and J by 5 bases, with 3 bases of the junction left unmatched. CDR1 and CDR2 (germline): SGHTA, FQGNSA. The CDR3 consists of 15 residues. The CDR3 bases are TGTGCCAGCAGCTTAGCCCACAGGGGGGATCAGCCCCAGCATTTT. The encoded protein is CASSLAHRGDQPQHF.

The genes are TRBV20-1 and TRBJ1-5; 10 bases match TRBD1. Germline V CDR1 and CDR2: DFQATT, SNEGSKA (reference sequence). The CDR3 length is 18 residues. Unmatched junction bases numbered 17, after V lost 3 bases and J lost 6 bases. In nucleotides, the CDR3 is TGCAGTGCTAGTACTGGGACAGGGGCTAACATTATGCGTCAGCCCCAGCATTTT. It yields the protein CSASTGTGANIMRQPQHF.

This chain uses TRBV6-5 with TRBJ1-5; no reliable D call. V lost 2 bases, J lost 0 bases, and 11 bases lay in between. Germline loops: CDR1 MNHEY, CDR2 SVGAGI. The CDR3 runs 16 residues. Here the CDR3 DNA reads TGTGCCAGCAGTTACGAGTCTAGCTATAGCAATCAGCCCCAGCATTTT. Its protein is CASSYESSYSNQPQHF.

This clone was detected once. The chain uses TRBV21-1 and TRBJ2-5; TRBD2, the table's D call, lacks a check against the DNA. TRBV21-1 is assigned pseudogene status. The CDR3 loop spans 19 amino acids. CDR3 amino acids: CASSKWGLAGGPAQETQYF. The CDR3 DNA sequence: TGTGCCAGCAGCAAATGGGGACTAGCGGGGGGCCCAGCACAAGAGACCCAGTACTTC.

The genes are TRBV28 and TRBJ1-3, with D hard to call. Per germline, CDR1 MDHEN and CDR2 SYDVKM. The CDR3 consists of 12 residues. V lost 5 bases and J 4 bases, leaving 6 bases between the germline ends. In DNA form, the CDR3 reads TGTGCCAGCAGTCTACCCGGAAACACCATATATTTT. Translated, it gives CASSLPGNTIYF.

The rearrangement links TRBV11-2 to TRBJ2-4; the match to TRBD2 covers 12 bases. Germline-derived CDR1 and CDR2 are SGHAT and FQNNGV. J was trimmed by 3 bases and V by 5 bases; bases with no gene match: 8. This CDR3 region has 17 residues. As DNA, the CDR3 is TGTGCCAGCAGCCTTACCCCGGGACTAGCGGGCAAAAACATTCAGTACTTC. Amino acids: CASSLTPGLAGKNIQYF. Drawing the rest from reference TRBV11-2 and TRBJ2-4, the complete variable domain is EAGVAQSPRYKIIEKRQSVAFWCNPISGHATLYWYQQILGQGPKLLIQFQNNGVVDDSQLPKDRFSAERLKGVDSTLKIQPAKLEDSAVYLCASSLTPGLAGKNIQYFGAGTRLSVL.

CDR3 sequence reads: CASSYGDRVYEQYF. The CDR3 DNA reads as TGTGCCAGCAGTTATGGGGACAGGGTCTACGAGCAGTACTTC. The rearrangement uses TRBV6-5 and TRBJ2-7; TRBD1 matches at 9 bases. CDR1 and CDR2 (germline): MNHEY, SVGAGI. With V trimmed by 3 bases and J by 3 bases, 3 bases remained unmatched. This CDR3 contains 14 residues.

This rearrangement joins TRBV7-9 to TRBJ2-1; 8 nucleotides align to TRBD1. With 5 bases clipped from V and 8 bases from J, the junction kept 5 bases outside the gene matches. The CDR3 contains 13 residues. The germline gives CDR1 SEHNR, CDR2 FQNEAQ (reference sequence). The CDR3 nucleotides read TGTGCCAGCAGCGCCGGACAGGGCCATGAGCAGTTCTTC. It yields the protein CASSAGQGHEQFF.

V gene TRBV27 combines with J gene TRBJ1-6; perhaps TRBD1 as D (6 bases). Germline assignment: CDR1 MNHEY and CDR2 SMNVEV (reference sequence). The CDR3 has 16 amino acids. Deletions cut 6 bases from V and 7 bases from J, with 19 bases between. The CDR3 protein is CASSDRTGIRNSPLHF. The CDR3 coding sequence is TGTGCCAGCAGCGACAGAACAGGGATTCGGAATTCACCCCTCCACTTT.

The CDR3 region has the DNA TGTGCCAGCAGTGACAGGGCTCGGGGTGAGCAGTTCTTC. As protein: CASSDRARGEQFF. The chain carries TRBV6-4 and TRBJ2-1, with a possible D match to TRBD2 (5 bases). Trimming removed 2 bases from V and 9 bases from J, with 11 bases in between. The CDR3 contains 13 residues. Per germline, CDR1 MRHNA and CDR2 SNTAGT.

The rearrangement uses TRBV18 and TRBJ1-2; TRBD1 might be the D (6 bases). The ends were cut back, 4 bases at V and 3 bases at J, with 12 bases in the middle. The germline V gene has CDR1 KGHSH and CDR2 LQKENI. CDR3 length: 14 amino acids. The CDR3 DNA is TGTGCCAGCTCACGGGACACCACCGACTATGGCTACACCTTC. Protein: CASSRDTTDYGYTF.

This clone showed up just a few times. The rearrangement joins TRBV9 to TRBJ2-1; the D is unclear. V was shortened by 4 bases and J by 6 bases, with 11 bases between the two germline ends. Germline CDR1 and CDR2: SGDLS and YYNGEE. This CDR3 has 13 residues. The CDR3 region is CASSTPSLNEQFF. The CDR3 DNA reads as TGTGCCAGCAGCACCCCAAGCCTCAATGAGCAGTTCTTC.

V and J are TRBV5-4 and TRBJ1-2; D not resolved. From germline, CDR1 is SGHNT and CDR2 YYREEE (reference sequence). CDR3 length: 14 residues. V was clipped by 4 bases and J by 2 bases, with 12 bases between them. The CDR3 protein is CASSTRRENYGYTF. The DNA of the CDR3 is TGTGCCAGCAGCACACGGAGGGAGAACTATGGCTACACCTTC.

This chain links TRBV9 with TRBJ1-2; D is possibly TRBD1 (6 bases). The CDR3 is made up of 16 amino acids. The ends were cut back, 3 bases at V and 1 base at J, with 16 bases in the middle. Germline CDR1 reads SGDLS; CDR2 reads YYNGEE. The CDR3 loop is CASSGTGYPFNYGYTF. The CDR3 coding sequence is TGTGCCAGCAGCGGTACAGGGTATCCGTTTAACTATGGCTACACCTTC.

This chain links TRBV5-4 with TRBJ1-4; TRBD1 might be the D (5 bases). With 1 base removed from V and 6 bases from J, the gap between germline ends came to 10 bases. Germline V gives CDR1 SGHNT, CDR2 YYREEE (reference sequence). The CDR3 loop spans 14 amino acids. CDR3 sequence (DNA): TGTGCCAGCAGCTTGACGGGGGGGGATGAAAAACTGTTTTTT. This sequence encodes CASSLTGGDEKLFF.

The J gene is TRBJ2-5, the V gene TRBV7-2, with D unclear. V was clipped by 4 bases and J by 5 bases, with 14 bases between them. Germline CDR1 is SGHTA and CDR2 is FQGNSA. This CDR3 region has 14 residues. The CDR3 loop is CASSYQWSSETQYF. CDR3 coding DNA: TGTGCCAGCAGCTACCAATGGAGTAGCGAGACCCAGTACTTC.

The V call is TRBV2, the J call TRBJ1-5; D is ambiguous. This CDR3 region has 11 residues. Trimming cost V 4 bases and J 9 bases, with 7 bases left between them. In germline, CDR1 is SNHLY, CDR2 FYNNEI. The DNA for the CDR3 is TGTGCCAGCAGTGGCTTCGGGCCCCAGCATTTT. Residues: CASSGFGPQHF.

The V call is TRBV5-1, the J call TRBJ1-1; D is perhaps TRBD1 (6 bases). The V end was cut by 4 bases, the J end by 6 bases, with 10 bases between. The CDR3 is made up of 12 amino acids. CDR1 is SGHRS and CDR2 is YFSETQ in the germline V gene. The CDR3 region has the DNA TGCGCCAGCAGCCAAGGGGGATCTGAAGCTTTCTTT. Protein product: CASSQGGSEAFF.

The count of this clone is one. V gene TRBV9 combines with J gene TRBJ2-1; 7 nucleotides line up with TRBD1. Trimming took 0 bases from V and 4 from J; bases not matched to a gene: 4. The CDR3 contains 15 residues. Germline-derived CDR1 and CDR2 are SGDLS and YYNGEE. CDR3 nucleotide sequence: TGTGCCAGCAGCGTAGCAGAGGGGGCGTACAATGAGCAGTTCTTC. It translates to CASSVAEGAYNEQFF.

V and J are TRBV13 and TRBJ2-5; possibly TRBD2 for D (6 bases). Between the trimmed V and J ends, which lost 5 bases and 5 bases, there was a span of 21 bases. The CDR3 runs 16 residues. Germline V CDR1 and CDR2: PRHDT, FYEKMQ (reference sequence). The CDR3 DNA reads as TGTGCCAGCAGCCCAAGGGACTCATCGAAACGGGAGACCCAGTACTTC. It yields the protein CASSPRDSSKRETQYF.

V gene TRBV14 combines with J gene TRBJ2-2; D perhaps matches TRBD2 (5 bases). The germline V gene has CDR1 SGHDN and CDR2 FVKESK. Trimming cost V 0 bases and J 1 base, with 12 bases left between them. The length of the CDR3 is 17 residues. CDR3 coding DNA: TGTGCCAGCAGCCAAGAATCATCCGGGGTGAACACCGGGGAGCTGTTTTTT. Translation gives CASSQESSGVNTGELFF.

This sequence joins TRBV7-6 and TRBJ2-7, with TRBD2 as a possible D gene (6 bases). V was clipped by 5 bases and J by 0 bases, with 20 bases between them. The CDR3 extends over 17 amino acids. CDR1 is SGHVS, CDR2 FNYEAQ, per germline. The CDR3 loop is CASSPGVVAEFSYEQYF. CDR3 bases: TGTGCCAGCAGCCCAGGAGTGGTAGCGGAGTTCTCCTACGAGCAGTACTTC.

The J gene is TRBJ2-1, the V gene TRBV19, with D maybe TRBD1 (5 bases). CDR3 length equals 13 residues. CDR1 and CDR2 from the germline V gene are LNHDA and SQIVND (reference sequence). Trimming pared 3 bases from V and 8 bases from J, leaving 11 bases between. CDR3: CASSIVQGHEQFF. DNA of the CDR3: TGTGCCAGTAGTATTGTCCAGGGCCATGAGCAGTTCTTC.

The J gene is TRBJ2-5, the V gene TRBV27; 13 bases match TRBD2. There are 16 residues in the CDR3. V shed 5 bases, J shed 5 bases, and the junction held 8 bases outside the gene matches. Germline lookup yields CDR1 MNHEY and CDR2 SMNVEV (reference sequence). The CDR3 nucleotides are TGTGCCAGCAGTCAGATACTAGCGGGGGGGACGGAGACCCAGTACTTC. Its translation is CASSQILAGGTETQYF.

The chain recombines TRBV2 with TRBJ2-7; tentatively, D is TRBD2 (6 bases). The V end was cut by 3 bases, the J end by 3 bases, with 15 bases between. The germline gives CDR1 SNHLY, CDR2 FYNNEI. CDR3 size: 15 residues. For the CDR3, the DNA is TGTGCCAGCAGTGATATGGGACTCGGTAACTACGAGCAGTACTTC. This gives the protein CASSDMGLGNYEQYF.

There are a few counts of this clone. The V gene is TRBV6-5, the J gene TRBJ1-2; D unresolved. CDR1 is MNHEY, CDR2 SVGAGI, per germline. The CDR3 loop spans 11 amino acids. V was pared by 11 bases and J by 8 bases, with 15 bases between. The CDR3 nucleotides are TGTGCCGGCGGCCAAGGAGGAGGCTACACCTTC. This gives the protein CAGGQGGGYTF.

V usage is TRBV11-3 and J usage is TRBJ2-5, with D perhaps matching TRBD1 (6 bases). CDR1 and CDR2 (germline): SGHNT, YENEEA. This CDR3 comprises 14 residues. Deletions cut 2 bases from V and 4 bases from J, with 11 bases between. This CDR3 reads CASSLRGKGETQYF. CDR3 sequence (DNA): TGTGCCAGCAGCTTAAGGGGGAAGGGAGAGACCCAGTACTTC.

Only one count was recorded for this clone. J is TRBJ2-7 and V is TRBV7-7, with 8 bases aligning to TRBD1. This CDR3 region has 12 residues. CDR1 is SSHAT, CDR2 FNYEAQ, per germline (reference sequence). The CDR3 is CAWDRRSYEQYF. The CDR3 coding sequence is TGTGCTTGGGACAGGCGATCCTACGAGCAGTACTTC.

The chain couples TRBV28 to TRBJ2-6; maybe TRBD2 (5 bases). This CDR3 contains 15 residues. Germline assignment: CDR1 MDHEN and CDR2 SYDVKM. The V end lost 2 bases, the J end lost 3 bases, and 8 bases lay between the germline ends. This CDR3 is CASSLLASGANVLTF. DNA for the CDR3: TGTGCCAGCAGTTTACTAGCTAGTGGGGCCAACGTCCTGACTTTC.

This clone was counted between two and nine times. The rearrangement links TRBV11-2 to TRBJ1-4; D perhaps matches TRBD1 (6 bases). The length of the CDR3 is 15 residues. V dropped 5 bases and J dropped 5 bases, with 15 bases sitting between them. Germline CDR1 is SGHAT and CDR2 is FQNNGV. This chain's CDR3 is CASSPRRDTNEKLFF. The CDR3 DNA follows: TGTGCCAGCAGCCCCAGACGGGACACGAATGAAAAACTGTTTTTT.

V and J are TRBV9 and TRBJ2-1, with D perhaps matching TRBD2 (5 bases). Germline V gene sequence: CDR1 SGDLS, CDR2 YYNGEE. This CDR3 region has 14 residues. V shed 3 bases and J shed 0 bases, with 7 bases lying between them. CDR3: CASSAGNSYNEQFF. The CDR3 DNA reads TGTGCCAGCAGCGCGGGAAACTCCTACAATGAGCAGTTCTTC. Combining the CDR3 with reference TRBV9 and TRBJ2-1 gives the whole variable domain DSGVTQTPKHLITATGQRVTLRCSPRSGDLSVYWYQQSLDQGLQFLIQYYNGEERAKGNILERFSAQQFPDLHSELNLSSLELGDSALYFCASSAGNSYNEQFFGPGTRLTVL.

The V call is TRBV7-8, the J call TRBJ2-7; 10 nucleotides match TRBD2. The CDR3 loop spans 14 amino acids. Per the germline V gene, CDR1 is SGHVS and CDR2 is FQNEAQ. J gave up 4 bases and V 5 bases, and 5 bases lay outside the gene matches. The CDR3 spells CASSTAGGHYEQYF. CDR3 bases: TGTGCCAGCAGCACAGCGGGGGGGCATTACGAGCAGTACTTC.